Listed below are T cell receptor beta chains from one sample, sequenced in a study of cytomegalovirus exposure and HLA in healthy donors. Data came from immunoSEQ multiplex PCR; TCRdb stores just in-frame clones and leaves some out. Here the sample spans under 300,000 clones, 75% to 90% being singletons. Sequenced: PBMCs. The receptor set was obtained from a man aged 40-55 years in good health and CMV-seropositive. Both conserved end residues are part of each CDR3. The D gene is left open where the match is weak. The size field is filled for only some rows; it gives once, few, many or a size class.

D: NA; size: few; J: TRBJ1-4; V: TRBV6-5; CDR3: CAVSRGLNEKLFF; DNA: TGTGCCGTCAGCAGGGGTTTAAATGAAAAACTGTTTTTT
D: TRBD1; size: NA; J: TRBJ1-1; V: TRBV11-2; CDR3: CASSLEGQMNTEAFF; DNA: TGTGCCAGCAGCTTAGAGGGACAGATGAACACTGAAGCTTTCTTT
D: TRBD1; size: NA; J: TRBJ2-7; V: TRBV27; CDR3: CASSPRGQNEQYF; DNA: TGTGCCAGCAGTCCTAGGGGGCAGAACGAGCAGTACTTC
D: TRBD1; size: once; J: TRBJ1-2; V: TRBV5-6; CDR3: CASSLVDRAGYTF; DNA: TGTGCCAGCAGCTTGGTGGACAGGGCTGGCTACACCTTC
D: NA; size: NA; J: TRBJ2-4; V: TRBV19; CDR3: CASSMRGGKNIQYF; DNA: TGTGCCAGTAGTATGCGGGGAGGAAAAAACATTCAGTACTTC
D: NA; size: NA; J: TRBJ2-6; V: TRBV9; CDR3: CASSPNARGSAGANVLTF; DNA: TGTGCCAGCAGCCCAAATGCTAGGGGTTCGGCGGGGGCCAACGTCCTGACTTTC
D: NA; size: NA; J: TRBJ2-1; V: TRBV7-9; CDR3: CASSPSGRALGQDYNEQFF; DNA: TGTGCCAGCAGCCCTTCTGGGCGGGCCCTAGGCCAAGATTACAATGAGCAGTTCTTC
D: NA; size: NA; J: TRBJ2-1; V: TRBV19; CDR3: CASSLQGGSVEQFF; DNA: TGTGCCAGTAGTCTACAGGGGGGGAGTGTTGAGCAGTTCTTC
D: NA; size: NA; J: TRBJ1-2; V: TRBV28; CDR3: CASSISRGDNYGYTF; DNA: TGTGCCAGCAGTATCAGCAGAGGAGACAACTATGGCTACACCTTC
D: TRBD2; size: NA; J: TRBJ2-1; V: TRBV19; CDR3: CASSIGEGRSYNEQFF; DNA: TGTGCCAGTAGTATCGGGGAGGGAAGGTCCTACAATGAGCAGTTCTTC
D: TRBD2; size: NA; J: TRBJ2-5; V: TRBV5-1; CDR3: CASSFFLAGPPGAQYF; DNA: TGCGCCAGCAGCTTTTTCTTAGCGGGGCCCCCTGGGGCCCAGTACTTC
D: NA; size: NA; J: TRBJ1-5; V: TRBV2; CDR3: CASRAPRGSNQPQHF; DNA: TGTGCCAGCAGGGCACCCAGGGGTAGCAATCAGCCCCAGCATTTT
D: TRBD1; size: NA; J: TRBJ1-2; V: TRBV6-5; CDR3: CASIGLGGDYGYTF; DNA: TGTGCCAGCATTGGTTTAGGGGGCGACTATGGCTACACCTTC
D: TRBD1; size: NA; J: TRBJ2-1; V: TRBV19; CDR3: CASSADRGPYNEQFF; DNA: TGTGCCAGTAGTGCAGACAGGGGCCCCTACAATGAGCAGTTCTTC
D: NA; size: once; J: TRBJ2-5; V: TRBV9; CDR3: CASSVVAQQFETQYF; DNA: TGTGCCAGCAGCGTAGTTGCACAACAGTTTGAGACCCAGTACTTC
D: TRBD2; size: NA; J: TRBJ2-2; V: TRBV28; CDR3: CASRTGGGELFF; DNA: TGTGCCAGCAGGACGGGAGGGGGGGAGCTGTTTTTT
D: TRBD1; size: NA; J: TRBJ2-5; V: TRBV15; CDR3: CATSRPSGGTAGETQYF; DNA: TGTGCCACCAGCAGACCCTCCGGTGGGACAGCCGGAGAGACCCAGTACTTC
D: TRBD1; size: NA; J: TRBJ2-7; V: TRBV29-1; CDR3: CSVVEDRAPYEQYF; DNA: TGCAGCGTTGTTGAGGACAGGGCGCCCTACGAGCAGTACTTC
D: NA; size: NA; J: TRBJ1-5; V: TRBV19; CDR3: CASSILRDSNQPQHF; DNA: TGTGCCAGTAGTATTTTGAGAGATAGCAATCAGCCCCAGCATTTT
D: NA; size: NA; J: TRBJ2-5; V: TRBV19; CDR3: CASSQETQYF; DNA: TGTGCCAGTAGTCAGGAGACCCAGTACTTC
D: NA; size: NA; J: TRBJ2-1; V: TRBV11-2; CDR3: CASSLGLRILNEQFF; DNA: TGTGCCAGCAGCTTAGGACTACGTATCTTGAATGAGCAGTTCTTC
D: TRBD1; size: NA; J: TRBJ1-5; V: TRBV5-1; CDR3: CASSHRDRDSNQPQHF; DNA: TGCGCCAGCAGCCACCGGGACAGGGATAGCAATCAGCCCCAGCATTTT
D: TRBD1; size: NA; J: TRBJ2-1; V: TRBV5-4; CDR3: CASSLLGTGFPNEQFF; DNA: TGTGCCAGCAGCTTGCTTGGGACAGGATTCCCCAATGAGCAGTTCTTC
D: NA; size: once; J: TRBJ2-7; V: TRBV11-2; CDR3: CASSGDSSYEQYF; DNA: TGTGCCAGCAGCGGCGACTCCTCCTACGAGCAGTACTTC
D: NA; size: NA; J: TRBJ2-7; V: TRBV5-1; CDR3: CASSLATGFHEQYF; DNA: TGCGCCAGCAGCTTGGCTACAGGGTTCCACGAGCAGTACTTC
D: NA; size: NA; J: TRBJ2-7; V: TRBV6-1; CDR3: CASSEGPGAYEQYF; DNA: TGTGCCAGCAGTGAAGGACCGGGAGCCTACGAGCAGTACTTC
D: TRBD2; size: NA; J: TRBJ2-3; V: TRBV11-3; CDR3: CASSLTHTTHGLAVTQYF; DNA: TGTGCCAGCAGCTTAACACACACCACACATGGACTAGCAGTTACGCAGTATTTT
D: TRBD2; size: NA; J: TRBJ2-7; V: TRBV4-2; CDR3: CASSQGLAGTYEQYF; DNA: TGTGCCAGCAGCCAAGGTCTAGCGGGGACCTACGAGCAGTACTTC
D: NA; size: NA; J: TRBJ2-2; V: TRBV6-5; CDR3: CASINRNTGELFF; DNA: TGTGCCAGCATCAACAGAAACACCGGGGAGCTGTTTTTT
D: TRBD2; size: NA; J: TRBJ2-7; V: TRBV6-5; CDR3: CASSLRQRGYEQYF; DNA: TGTGCCAGCAGCCTTAGGCAGCGGGGTTACGAGCAGTACTTC
D: TRBD1; size: NA; J: TRBJ1-2; V: TRBV7-3; CDR3: CASSLTRGQGASYGYTF; DNA: TGTGCCAGCAGCTTAACGAGGGGCCAGGGGGCCTCATACGGCTACACCTTC
D: TRBD2; size: NA; J: TRBJ2-3; V: TRBV25-1; CDR3: CASSEYPFSAGEGDTQYF; DNA: TGTGCCAGCAGTGAATATCCTTTTTCGGCGGGAGAGGGCGATACGCAGTATTTT
D: NA; size: NA; J: TRBJ1-1; V: TRBV6-1; CDR3: CASREERWRDPEAFF; DNA: TGTGCCAGCAGGGAAGAGCGGTGGAGGGACCCTGAAGCTTTCTTT
D: TRBD1; size: once; J: TRBJ2-5; V: TRBV11-1; CDR3: CASSFGFGGRGLKTQYF; DNA: TGTGCCAGCAGCTTTGGGTTCGGAGGCAGGGGGCTAAAGACCCAGTACTTC
D: NA; size: NA; J: TRBJ2-7; V: TRBV5-1; CDR3: CASSYDTAYEQYF; DNA: TGCGCCAGCAGCTACGACACCGCCTACGAGCAGTACTTC
D: NA; size: NA; J: TRBJ2-7; V: TRBV28; CDR3: CASSSPFGRGVYEQYF; DNA: TGTGCCAGCAGTTCCCCTTTCGGCAGGGGTGTTTACGAGCAGTACTTC
D: TRBD1; size: NA; J: TRBJ2-1; V: TRBV5-4; CDR3: CASRSQGYNEQFF; DNA: TGTGCCAGCAGATCACAGGGGTACAATGAGCAGTTCTTC
D: NA; size: once; J: TRBJ2-3; V: TRBV5-6; CDR3: CASSLAVTSEGYTQYF; DNA: TGTGCCAGCAGCTTGGCCGTGACATCGGAGGGGTATACGCAGTATTTT
D: NA; size: few; J: TRBJ1-2; V: TRBV7-3; CDR3: CASSPTGRANYGYTF; DNA: TGTGCCAGCAGCCCCACCGGCAGGGCTAACTATGGCTACACCTTC
D: TRBD1; size: NA; J: TRBJ2-7; V: TRBV6-5; CDR3: CASSYSGQGSYEQYF; DNA: TGTGCCAGCAGTTACTCAGGACAGGGTTCCTACGAGCAGTACTTC